This is a list of T cell receptor beta chains from one sample in a study of cytomegalovirus exposure and HLA in healthy donors. Profiled with immunoSEQ multiplex PCR; TCRdb holds only in-frame clones, not every one. The data hold a few hundred thousand clones, with just over 85% observed a single time. Material: PBMCs. The source is a young woman in good health and CMV-seronegative. Each CDR3 is given with its conserved first and last residue. The order of the fields is D gene, V gene, J gene, clone size, CDR3 DNA, CDR3 protein. The D gene is left open where the match is weak. The size of a clone is reported for some rows only, either as once, few or many, or as a class for expanded clones.

d_gene: TRBD2; v_gene: TRBV5-1; j_gene: TRBJ2-7; abundance: once; CDR3nt: TGCGCCAGCAGCCTAGGGAGGGAAAGAGAGCAGTACTTC; CDR3aa: CASSLGREREQYF
d_gene: NA; v_gene: TRBV19; j_gene: TRBJ2-7; abundance: NA; CDR3nt: TGTGCCAGTAGTATACTCGGGCCAGGAGGAGCAGACGAGCAGTACTTC; CDR3aa: CASSILGPGGADEQYF
d_gene: TRBD1; v_gene: TRBV4-1; j_gene: TRBJ2-2; abundance: NA; CDR3nt: TGCGCCAGCAGCCCCTGGACAGGGGGCGCCAACGGGGAGCTGTTTTTT; CDR3aa: CASSPWTGGANGELFF
d_gene: TRBD2; v_gene: TRBV4-1; j_gene: TRBJ2-1; abundance: NA; CDR3nt: TGCGCCAGCAGCCACCGACTAGCGGGGCCCAATGAGCAGTTCTTC; CDR3aa: CASSHRLAGPNEQFF
d_gene: TRBD1; v_gene: TRBV4-2; j_gene: TRBJ2-2; abundance: NA; CDR3nt: TGTGCCAGCAGCCACAACGACAGGGATACCGGGGAGCTGTTTTTT; CDR3aa: CASSHNDRDTGELFF
d_gene: NA; v_gene: TRBV2; j_gene: TRBJ2-4; abundance: NA; CDR3nt: TGTGCCAGCAGGGTGACTAGTCGAGCTAGCATTCAGTACTTC; CDR3aa: CASRVTSRASIQYF
d_gene: TRBD2; v_gene: TRBV27; j_gene: TRBJ2-3; abundance: NA; CDR3nt: TGTGCCAGCGGACCAAGCGGGAGGGCTTCAGATACGCAGTATTTT; CDR3aa: CASGPSGRASDTQYF
d_gene: NA; v_gene: TRBV30; j_gene: TRBJ1-2; abundance: NA; CDR3nt: TGTGCCTGGAGACGTACTCAGGAAAACTATGGCTACACCTTC; CDR3aa: CAWRRTQENYGYTF
d_gene: TRBD1; v_gene: TRBV2; j_gene: TRBJ1-5; abundance: NA; CDR3nt: TGTGCCAGCAGTGACGGGACAGGGGTAAGGTCCCAGCATTTT; CDR3aa: CASSDGTGVRSQHF
d_gene: TRBD1; v_gene: TRBV5-1; j_gene: TRBJ1-3; abundance: NA; CDR3nt: TGCGCCAGCAGCTTGCGTGGGGACAGGGAAAGAAACACCATATATTTT; CDR3aa: CASSLRGDRERNTIYF
d_gene: NA; v_gene: TRBV18; j_gene: TRBJ1-5; abundance: once; CDR3nt: TGTGCCAGCTCACGTTCCACAGGTGTGGGCAATCAGCCCCAGCATTTT; CDR3aa: CASSRSTGVGNQPQHF
d_gene: NA; v_gene: TRBV6-1; j_gene: TRBJ1-1; abundance: NA; CDR3nt: TGTGCCAGCAGCCGGGGGGGGTTTATGAACACTGAAGCTTTCTTT; CDR3aa: CASSRGGFMNTEAFF
d_gene: NA; v_gene: TRBV28; j_gene: TRBJ1-4; abundance: NA; CDR3nt: TGTGCCAGCAGCTATAGAGAAAAACTGTTTTTT; CDR3aa: CASSYREKLFF
d_gene: TRBD1; v_gene: TRBV25-1; j_gene: TRBJ2-1; abundance: NA; CDR3nt: TGTGCCAGCAGTGAACGGACAGGGGGGATGTCGATGACGTTCTTC; CDR3aa: CASSERTGGMSMTFF
d_gene: NA; v_gene: TRBV4-2; j_gene: TRBJ2-7; abundance: NA; CDR3nt: TGTGCCAGCAGCCAAGAAGCGGGCAGGGCGGGGGAGCAGTACTTC; CDR3aa: CASSQEAGRAGEQYF
d_gene: TRBD1; v_gene: TRBV5-1; j_gene: TRBJ2-2; abundance: NA; CDR3nt: TGCGCCAGCAGCTTGACAGGGGACCCCACCGGGGAGCTGTTTTTT; CDR3aa: CASSLTGDPTGELFF
d_gene: TRBD1; v_gene: TRBV15; j_gene: TRBJ1-1; abundance: NA; CDR3nt: TGTGCCACCAGCAGAGTATCCAGGGGGCTCACTGAAGCTTTCTTT; CDR3aa: CATSRVSRGLTEAFF
d_gene: NA; v_gene: TRBV7-6; j_gene: TRBJ1-1; abundance: NA; CDR3nt: TGTGCCAGCAGCTTAGGGGGGGGAGGCACTGAAGCTTTCTTT; CDR3aa: CASSLGGGGTEAFF
d_gene: TRBD1; v_gene: TRBV23-1; j_gene: TRBJ2-3; abundance: NA; CDR3nt: TGCGCCAGCAGTCACTTGACAGGGGAGGGCACAGATACGCAGTATTTT; CDR3aa: CASSHLTGEGTDTQYF
d_gene: NA; v_gene: TRBV7-9; j_gene: TRBJ2-2; abundance: NA; CDR3nt: TGTGCCAGCAGCTTATTACTAGTTACAACTCCCGGGGAGCTGTTTTTT; CDR3aa: CASSLLLVTTPGELFF
d_gene: TRBD1; v_gene: TRBV5-3; j_gene: TRBJ2-6; abundance: NA; CDR3nt: TGTGCCAGAAGCTGGTCGGGACAGGGGTCTGGGGCCAACGTCCTGACTTTC; CDR3aa: CARSWSGQGSGANVLTF
d_gene: NA; v_gene: TRBV27; j_gene: TRBJ2-5; abundance: NA; CDR3nt: TGTGCCAGTGGAGGGCAGTCCCTGCGAGAGACCCAGTACTTC; CDR3aa: CASGGQSLRETQYF
d_gene: TRBD1; v_gene: TRBV28; j_gene: TRBJ2-7; abundance: NA; CDR3nt: TGTGCCAGCAGTTTTAAAACCCTGACAGGGGGCTCCTACGAGCAGTACTTC; CDR3aa: CASSFKTLTGGSYEQYF
d_gene: NA; v_gene: TRBV7-2; j_gene: TRBJ2-7; abundance: NA; CDR3nt: TGTGCCAGCAGCTCGAGTGCGGAGCACGAGCAGTACTTC; CDR3aa: CASSSSAEHEQYF
d_gene: NA; v_gene: TRBV2; j_gene: TRBJ2-2; abundance: NA; CDR3nt: TGTGCCAGGGGGGGACCGAACACCGGGGAGCTGTTTTTT; CDR3aa: CARGGPNTGELFF
d_gene: NA; v_gene: TRBV6-5; j_gene: TRBJ2-2; abundance: NA; CDR3nt: TGTGCCAGCAGACCCCCGGGACTGAACACCGGGGAGCTGTTTTTT; CDR3aa: CASRPPGLNTGELFF
d_gene: NA; v_gene: TRBV28; j_gene: TRBJ2-2; abundance: NA; CDR3nt: TGTGCCAGCAGTTTTAGAGCGGTGAACACCGGGGAGCTGTTTTTT; CDR3aa: CASSFRAVNTGELFF
d_gene: TRBD2; v_gene: TRBV5-1; j_gene: TRBJ2-2; abundance: NA; CDR3nt: TGCGCCAGCCATGGACTAGCGGGAGATAACACCGGGGAGCTGTTTTTT; CDR3aa: CASHGLAGDNTGELFF
d_gene: NA; v_gene: TRBV20-1; j_gene: TRBJ1-1; abundance: NA; CDR3nt: TGCAGTGCCCTGGGAGTTAGAGCTTTCTTT; CDR3aa: CSALGVRAFF
d_gene: NA; v_gene: TRBV5-1; j_gene: TRBJ1-1; abundance: NA; CDR3nt: TGCGCCAGCAGCGTCCCTTCGGCTGAAGCTTTCTTT; CDR3aa: CASSVPSAEAFF
d_gene: TRBD1; v_gene: TRBV7-4; j_gene: TRBJ1-5; abundance: NA; CDR3nt: TGTGCCAGCAGCTACAGACAGGGGGAACGGGGCAATCAGCCCCAGCATTTT; CDR3aa: CASSYRQGERGNQPQHF
d_gene: NA; v_gene: TRBV6-5; j_gene: TRBJ1-2; abundance: NA; CDR3nt: TGTGCCAGCAGTTACTCGATGGGAGGGGGTCAGTATGGCTACACCTTC; CDR3aa: CASSYSMGGGQYGYTF
d_gene: NA; v_gene: TRBV28; j_gene: TRBJ2-5; abundance: NA; CDR3nt: TGTGCCAGCAGTTTATTGTTAGGGAAGGGGGAGACCCAGTACTTC; CDR3aa: CASSLLLGKGETQYF
d_gene: TRBD2; v_gene: TRBV5-1; j_gene: TRBJ2-3; abundance: NA; CDR3nt: TGCGCCAGCTATCAAGGAGCGGGGGATACGCAGTATTTT; CDR3aa: CASYQGAGDTQYF
d_gene: NA; v_gene: TRBV7-2; j_gene: TRBJ2-7; abundance: NA; CDR3nt: TGTGCCAGCAGATTATCCGGGACACAATCATCCTACGAGCAGTACTTC; CDR3aa: CASRLSGTQSSYEQYF
d_gene: NA; v_gene: TRBV18; j_gene: TRBJ2-1; abundance: NA; CDR3nt: TGTGCCAGCTCTCCCCAGACTGCGTCCTACAATGAGCAGTTCTTC; CDR3aa: CASSPQTASYNEQFF
d_gene: TRBD2; v_gene: TRBV27; j_gene: TRBJ2-5; abundance: NA; CDR3nt: TGTGCCAGCAGTTTACTTGCACTAGCGGGGGGGCCTGGGGAGACCCAGTACTTC; CDR3aa: CASSLLALAGGPGETQYF
d_gene: NA; v_gene: TRBV6-1; j_gene: TRBJ2-7; abundance: NA; CDR3nt: TGTGCCAGCAGGGGACTGCACGAGCAGTACTTC; CDR3aa: CASRGLHEQYF
d_gene: TRBD2; v_gene: TRBV5-4; j_gene: TRBJ2-1; abundance: NA; CDR3nt: TGTGCCAGCAGCTTTCGGACTAGCGGGGGGTCTGAGCAGTTCTTC; CDR3aa: CASSFRTSGGSEQFF
d_gene: TRBD1; v_gene: TRBV4-1; j_gene: TRBJ2-7; abundance: once; CDR3nt: TGCGCCAGCAGCCAAGATGGTAACAGGGGAGCCAACGAGCAGTACTTC; CDR3aa: CASSQDGNRGANEQYF
d_gene: NA; v_gene: TRBV25-1; j_gene: TRBJ1-2; abundance: once; CDR3nt: TGTGCCAGCAGTGAGGAGGGGTATGGCTACACCTTC; CDR3aa: CASSEEGYGYTF
d_gene: TRBD2; v_gene: TRBV5-4; j_gene: TRBJ2-7; abundance: NA; CDR3nt: TGTGCCAGCAGCTCCGGGACTAGGGTTTGGGAGCAGTACTTC; CDR3aa: CASSSGTRVWEQYF